This T cell receptor (beta chain) was identified during a study of T-cell memory formation after mild COVID-19. TCRdb reanalysed the 5' RACE reads using MiXCR and keeps one entry per CDR3 protein. The sample lists under 600,000 distinct CDR3 sequences, less than 25% occurring once. CDR1 and CDR2 (germline): SQVTM, ANQGSEA. The length of the CDR3 is 15 residues. With V trimmed by 4 bases and J by 3 bases, 12 bases remained unmatched. Only a few counts were recorded for this clonotype. The sequence derives from an adult woman who had mild COVID-19 (a few samples of this study predate the infection). Cell type and time point are not known. V usage is TRBV29-1 and J usage is TRBJ2-7, with 7 bases identical to TRBD1. Material for sequencing was PBMCs or a T cell subset sorted from them (not recorded which). CDR3 DNA sequence: TGCAGCGTTGCAGCCTCGGGACAGAGTTACTACGAGCAGTACTTC. Translated, it gives CSVAASGQSYYEQYF.